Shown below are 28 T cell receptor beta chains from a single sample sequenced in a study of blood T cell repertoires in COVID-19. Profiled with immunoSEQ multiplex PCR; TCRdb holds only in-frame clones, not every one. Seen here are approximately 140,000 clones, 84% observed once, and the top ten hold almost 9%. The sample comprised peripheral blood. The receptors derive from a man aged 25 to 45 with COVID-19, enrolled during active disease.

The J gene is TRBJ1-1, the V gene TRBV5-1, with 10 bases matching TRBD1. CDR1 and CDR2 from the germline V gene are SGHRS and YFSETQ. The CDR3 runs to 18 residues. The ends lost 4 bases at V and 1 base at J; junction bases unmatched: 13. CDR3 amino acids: CASSPGSGQGVANTEAFF. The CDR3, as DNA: TGCGCCAGCAGCCCCGGGTCCGGACAGGGGGTAGCGAACACTGAAGCTTTCTTT.

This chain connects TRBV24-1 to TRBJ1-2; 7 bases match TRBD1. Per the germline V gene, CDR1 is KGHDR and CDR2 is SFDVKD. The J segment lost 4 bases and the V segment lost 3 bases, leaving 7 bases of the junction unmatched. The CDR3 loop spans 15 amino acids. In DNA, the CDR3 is TGTGCCACCAGTGATGACCTGACAGGGATCTATGGCTACACCTTC. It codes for CATSDDLTGIYGYTF.

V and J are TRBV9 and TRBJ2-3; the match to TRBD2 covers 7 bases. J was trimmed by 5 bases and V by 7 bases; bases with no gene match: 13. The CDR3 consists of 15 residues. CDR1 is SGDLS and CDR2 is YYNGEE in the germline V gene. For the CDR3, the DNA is TGTGCCAGCCAACGCGGGAGTGCTTCCCTAGATACGCAGTATTTT. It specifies CASQRGSASLDTQYF.

Here the CDR3 DNA reads TGTGCCTGGAGTCCACGGGAGTGGGGAGAGCAGTACTTC. It specifies CAWSPREWGEQYF. The rearrangement links TRBV30 to TRBJ2-7, with D possibly TRBD2 on 6 matching bases. Between the trimmed V and J ends, which lost 2 bases and 7 bases, there was a span of 15 bases. CDR3 size: 13 residues. Germline V lookup: CDR1 GTSNPN, CDR2 SVGIG (reference sequence).

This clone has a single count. As DNA, the CDR3 is TGTGCCAGCCAGGGACAGGGTAATGAAAAACTGTTTTTT. Protein product: CASQGQGNEKLFF. The V gene is TRBV10-3, the J gene TRBJ1-4; TRBD1 agrees at 9 bases. With 10 bases clipped from V and 4 bases from J, the junction kept 4 bases outside the gene matches. Per germline, CDR1 ENHRY and CDR2 SYGVKD. The CDR3 contains 13 residues.

CDR3 in DNA: TGTGCCAGCAGCCAAGGGAGAGACCAGCCCCAGCATTTT. Its protein is CASSQGRDQPQHF. V gene TRBV3-1 (or the pseudogene TRBV3-2) combines with J gene TRBJ1-5; D not certain. This CDR3 is 13 amino acids long. CDR1 is LGHDT, CDR2 YNNKEL, per germline (reference sequence). V was cut by 1 base and J by 7 bases, with 8 bases left in between.

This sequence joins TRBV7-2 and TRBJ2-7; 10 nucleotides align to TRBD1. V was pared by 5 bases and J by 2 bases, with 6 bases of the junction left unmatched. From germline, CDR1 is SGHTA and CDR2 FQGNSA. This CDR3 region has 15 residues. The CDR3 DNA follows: TGTGCCAGCAGCACCCGGGACAGGGGTACCTACGAGCAGTACTTC. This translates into CASSTRDRGTYEQYF. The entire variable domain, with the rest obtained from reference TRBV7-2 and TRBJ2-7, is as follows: GAGVSQSPSNKVTEKGKDVELRCDPISGHTALYWYRQSLGQGLEFLIYFQGNSAPDKSGLPSDRFSAERTGGSVSTLTIQRTQQEDSAVYLCASSTRDRGTYEQYFGPGTRLTVT.

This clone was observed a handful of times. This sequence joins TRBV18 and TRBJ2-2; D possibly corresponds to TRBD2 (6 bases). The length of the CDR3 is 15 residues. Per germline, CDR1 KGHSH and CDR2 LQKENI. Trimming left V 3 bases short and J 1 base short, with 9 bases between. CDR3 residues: CASSPTRENTGELFF. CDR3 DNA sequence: TGTGCCAGCTCACCGACTAGGGAGAACACCGGGGAGCTGTTTTTT.

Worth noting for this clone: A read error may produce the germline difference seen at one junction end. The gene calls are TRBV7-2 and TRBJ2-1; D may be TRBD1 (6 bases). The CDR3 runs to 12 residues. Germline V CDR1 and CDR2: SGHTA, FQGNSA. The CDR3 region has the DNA TGTGCCAGCAGCTTATCAAGGGGGAGCTTGATCTTC. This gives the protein CASSLSRGSLIF.

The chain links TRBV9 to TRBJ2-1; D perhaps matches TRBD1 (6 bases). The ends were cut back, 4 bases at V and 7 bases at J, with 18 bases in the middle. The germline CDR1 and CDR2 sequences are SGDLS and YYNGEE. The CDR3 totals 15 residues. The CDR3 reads CASSLLQGDQNEQFF. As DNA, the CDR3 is TGTGCCAGCAGCTTGTTACAGGGAGATCAGAATGAGCAGTTCTTC.

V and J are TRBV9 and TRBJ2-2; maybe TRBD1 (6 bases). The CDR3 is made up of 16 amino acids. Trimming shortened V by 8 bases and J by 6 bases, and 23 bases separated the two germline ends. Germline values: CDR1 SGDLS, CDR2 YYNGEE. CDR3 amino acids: CASMSGLNPGAGELFF. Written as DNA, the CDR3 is TGTGCCAGTATGAGTGGATTAAATCCAGGGGCCGGGGAGCTGTTTTTT.

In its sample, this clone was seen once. The chain's CDR3 is CSVRRGVNTGELFF. CDR3 in DNA: TGCAGCGTTAGGAGGGGTGTGAACACCGGGGAGCTGTTTTTT. The chain uses TRBV29-1 and TRBJ2-2; D is perhaps TRBD2 (6 bases). Trimming took 5 bases from V and 1 from J, leaving 11 bases between them. CDR1 is SQVTM and CDR2 is ANQGSEA in the germline V gene. This CDR3 has 14 amino acids.

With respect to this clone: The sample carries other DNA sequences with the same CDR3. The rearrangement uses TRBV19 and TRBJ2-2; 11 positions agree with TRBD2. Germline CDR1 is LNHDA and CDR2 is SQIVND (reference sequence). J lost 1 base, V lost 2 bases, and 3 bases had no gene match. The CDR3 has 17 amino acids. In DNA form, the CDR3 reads TGTGCCAGTAGTATAAAGGGGACTAGCGGGAACACCGGGGAGCTGTTTTTT. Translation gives CASSIKGTSGNTGELFF.

CDR3 DNA sequence: TGCGCCAGCAGCCAACACCAACCCGGAGGCTATGGCTACACCTTC. Its protein product is CASSQHQPGGYGYTF. This rearrangement joins TRBV4-1 to TRBJ1-2, with D unclear. The CDR3 consists of 15 residues. The V gene lost 2 bases and the J gene lost 4 bases, with 14 bases spanning the gap. The germline CDR1 and CDR2 sequences are MGHRA and YSYEKL.

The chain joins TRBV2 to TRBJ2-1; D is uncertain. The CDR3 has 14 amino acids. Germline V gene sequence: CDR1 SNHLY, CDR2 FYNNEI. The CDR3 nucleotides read TGTGCGTCCCGAGGAGAGAGCTCCTACAATGAGCAGTTCTTC. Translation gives CASRGESSYNEQFF. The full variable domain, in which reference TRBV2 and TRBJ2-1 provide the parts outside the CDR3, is EPEVTQTPSHQVTQMGQEVILRCVPISNHLYFYWYRQILGQKVEFLVSFYNNEISEKSEIFDDQFSVERPDGSNFTLKIRSTKLEDSAMYFCASRGESSYNEQFFGPGTRLTVL.

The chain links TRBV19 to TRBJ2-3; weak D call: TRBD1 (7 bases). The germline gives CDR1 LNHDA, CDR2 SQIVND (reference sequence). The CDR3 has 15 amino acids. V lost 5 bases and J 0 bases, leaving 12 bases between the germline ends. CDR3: CASSPAGQSTDTQYF. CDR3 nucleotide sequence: TGTGCCAGTAGTCCCGCGGGACAGAGCACAGATACGCAGTATTTT.

The CDR3 region has the DNA TGTGCCAGCAGCTACGGGACAGTCTACGAGCAGTACTTC. Translated, it gives CASSYGTVYEQYF. This chain uses TRBV6-5 with TRBJ2-7; 7 nucleotides agree with TRBD1. Germline V gene sequence: CDR1 MNHEY, CDR2 SVGAGI. J was trimmed by 3 bases and V by 6 bases; bases with no gene match: 5. The CDR3 length is 13 residues.

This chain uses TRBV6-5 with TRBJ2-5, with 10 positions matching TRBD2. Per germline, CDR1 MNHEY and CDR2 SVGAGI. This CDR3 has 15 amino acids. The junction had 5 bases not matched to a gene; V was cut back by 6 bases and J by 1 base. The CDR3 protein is CASSASGGTQETQYF. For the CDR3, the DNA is TGTGCCAGCAGCGCTAGCGGGGGTACCCAAGAGACCCAGTACTTC.

CDR3 protein: CASSLTQAAVYEKLFF. The CDR3 DNA reads as TGTGCCAGCTCATTAACACAGGCTGCGGTTTATGAAAAACTGTTTTTT. This chain joins TRBV18 and TRBJ1-4; possibly TRBD1 for D (5 bases). Trimming removed 5 bases at V and 6 bases at J, with 19 bases between. The germline V gene has CDR1 KGHSH and CDR2 LQKENI. The CDR3 spans 16 residues.

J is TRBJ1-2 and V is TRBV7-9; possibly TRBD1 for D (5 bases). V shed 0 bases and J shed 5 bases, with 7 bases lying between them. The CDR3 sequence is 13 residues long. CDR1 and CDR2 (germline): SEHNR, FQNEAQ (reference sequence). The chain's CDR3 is CASSLAQGYGYTF. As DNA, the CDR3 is TGTGCCAGCAGCTTAGCTCAGGGTTATGGCTACACCTTC. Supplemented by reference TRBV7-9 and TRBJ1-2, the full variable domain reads DTGVSQNPRHKITKRGQNVTFRCDPISEHNRLYWYRQTLGQGPEFLTYFQNEAQLEKSRLLSDRFSAERPKGSFSTLEIQRTEQGDSAMYLCASSLAQGYGYTFGSGTRLTVV.

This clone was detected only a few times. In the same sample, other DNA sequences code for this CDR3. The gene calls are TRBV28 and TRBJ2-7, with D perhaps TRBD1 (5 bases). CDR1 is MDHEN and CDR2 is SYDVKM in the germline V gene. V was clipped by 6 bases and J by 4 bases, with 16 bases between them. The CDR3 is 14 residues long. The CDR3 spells CASSPPGRGYEQYF. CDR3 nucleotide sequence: TGTGCCAGCAGCCCCCCGGGTAGGGGTTACGAGCAGTACTTC.

The CDR3, as DNA: TGTGCCAGCAGCTTACTTAGGGGCGAGACCCAGTACTTC. It translates to CASSLLRGETQYF. The rearrangement joins TRBV7-9 to TRBJ2-5; maybe TRBD1 (5 bases). V lost 2 bases and J lost 5, with 9 bases in between. Per the germline V gene, CDR1 is SEHNR and CDR2 is FQNEAQ (reference sequence). The CDR3 has 13 residues.

The CDR3 nucleotides read TGTGCCAGCAGCTCGAGAGCGGGAGGCTACACCGGGGAGCTGTTTTTT. This sequence encodes CASSSRAGGYTGELFF. The gene calls are TRBV11-3 and TRBJ2-2, with 9 bases aligning to TRBD2. The CDR3 has 16 residues. In germline, CDR1 is SGHNT, CDR2 YENEEA. J was trimmed by 3 bases and V by 4 bases; bases with no gene match: 6.

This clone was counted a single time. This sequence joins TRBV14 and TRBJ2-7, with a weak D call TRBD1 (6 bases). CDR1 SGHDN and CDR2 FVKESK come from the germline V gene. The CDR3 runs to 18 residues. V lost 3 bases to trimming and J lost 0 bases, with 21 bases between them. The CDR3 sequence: CASSQFLGAPGRSYEQYF. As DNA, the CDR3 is TGTGCCAGCAGCCAGTTTTTGGGGGCCCCGGGGCGCTCCTACGAGCAGTACTTC.

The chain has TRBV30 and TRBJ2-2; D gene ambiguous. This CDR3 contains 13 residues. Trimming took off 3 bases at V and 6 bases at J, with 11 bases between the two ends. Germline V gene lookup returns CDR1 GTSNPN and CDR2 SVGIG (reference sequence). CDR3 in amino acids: CAWRPVSAGELFF. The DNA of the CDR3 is TGTGCCTGGAGGCCGGTCAGCGCCGGGGAGCTGTTTTTT.

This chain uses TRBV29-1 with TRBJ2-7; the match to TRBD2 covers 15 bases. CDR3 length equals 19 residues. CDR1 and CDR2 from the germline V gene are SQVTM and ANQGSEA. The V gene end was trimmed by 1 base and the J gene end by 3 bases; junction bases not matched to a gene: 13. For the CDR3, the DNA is TGCAGCGTTGAAGTGGGGAGGGACAGGGGACTAGCGGGGGGCTACGAGCAGTACTTC. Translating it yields CSVEVGRDRGLAGGYEQYF.

This chain's CDR3 is CASSARQGSGELFF. CDR3 bases: TGTGCCAGCAGCGCTCGTCAGGGGAGCGGGGAGCTGTTTTTT. This sequence joins TRBV7-3 and TRBJ2-2; weak D call: TRBD1 (6 bases). V lost 5 bases to trimming and J lost 7 bases, with 14 bases between them. This CDR3 region has 14 residues. From germline, CDR1 is SGHTA and CDR2 FQGTGA.

Here the CDR3 DNA reads TGTGCCAGTAGCATAAAGGAGTACTATGGCTACACCTTC. Translation gives CASSIKEYYGYTF. The rearrangement uses TRBV19 and TRBJ1-2, with D unclear. The CDR3 runs to 13 residues. Germline CDR1 is LNHDA and CDR2 is SQIVND (reference sequence). V lost 6 bases, J lost 3 bases, and 11 bases lay in between.